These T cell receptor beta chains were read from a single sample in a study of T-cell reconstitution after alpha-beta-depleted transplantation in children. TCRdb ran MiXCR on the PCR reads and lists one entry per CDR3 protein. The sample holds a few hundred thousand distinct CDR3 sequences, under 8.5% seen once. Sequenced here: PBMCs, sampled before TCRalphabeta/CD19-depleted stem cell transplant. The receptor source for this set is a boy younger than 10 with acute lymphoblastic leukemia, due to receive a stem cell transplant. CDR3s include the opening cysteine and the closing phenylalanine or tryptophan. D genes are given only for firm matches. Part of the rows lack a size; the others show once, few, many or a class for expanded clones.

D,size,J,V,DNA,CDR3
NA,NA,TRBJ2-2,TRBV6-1,TGTGCCAGCAACACCCACCCAACGAACACCGGGGAGCTGTTTTTT,CASNTHPTNTGELFF
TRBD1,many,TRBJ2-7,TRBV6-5,TGTGCCAGCAGCCGTAGACAGGGGGCCTACGAGCAGTACTTC,CASSRRQGAYEQYF
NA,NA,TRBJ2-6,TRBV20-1,TGCAGTGCTAGAGATGTAGGGGACGGTTCTGGAGGGGCCAACGTCCTGACTTTC,CSARDVGDGSGGANVLTF
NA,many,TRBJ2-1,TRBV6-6,TGTGCCAGCAGTACGGTCCGGGTCTACAATGAGCAGTTCTTC,CASSTVRVYNEQFF
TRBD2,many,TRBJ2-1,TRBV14,TGTGCCAGCAGCTCACTAGCGGGAGGGGTAAATGAGCAGTTCTTC,CASSSLAGGVNEQFF
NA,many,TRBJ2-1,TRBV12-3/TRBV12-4,TGTGCCAGCAGTCCCCTTTGGGGACTCAACAATGAGCAGTTCTTC,CASSPLWGLNNEQFF
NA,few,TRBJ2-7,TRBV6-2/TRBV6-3,TGTGCCAGCCAGGAGGGAGGGGGCCACCTCTTCGAGCAGTACTTC,CASQEGGGHLFEQYF
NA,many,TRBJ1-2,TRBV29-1,TGCAGCGTTGTTGGGCCTAGGGGCTACACCTTC,CSVVGPRGYTF
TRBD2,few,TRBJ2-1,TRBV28,TGTGCCACCTATCCGGGACTAGCGAGCTCCTACAATGAGCAGTTCTTC,CATYPGLASSYNEQFF
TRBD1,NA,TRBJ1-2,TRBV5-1,TGCGCCAGCAGCTTGACCCCCGGACAGGGCCACTTTAACTATGGCTACACCTTC,CASSLTPGQGHFNYGYTF
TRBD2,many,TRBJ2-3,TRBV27,TGTGCCAGCAGTCCATCTAGCGGGAGGAGCACAGATACGCAGTATTTT,CASSPSSGRSTDTQYF
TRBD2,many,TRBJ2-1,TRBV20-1,TGCAGTGCTAGACAGCGGGGGGGGTACAATGAGCAGTTCTTC,CSARQRGGYNEQFF
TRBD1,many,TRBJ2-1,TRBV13,TGTGCCAGCAGCTCCGCCGGGACAGGGTCCTACAATGAGCAGTTCTTC,CASSSAGTGSYNEQFF
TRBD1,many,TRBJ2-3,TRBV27,TGTGCCAGCAGTGCAACAGGGGGCATCACAGATACGCAGTATTTT,CASSATGGITDTQYF
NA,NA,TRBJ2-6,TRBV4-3,TGCGCCAGCAGCCAAGGACAGCCCTCTGGGGCCAACGTCCTGACTTTC,CASSQGQPSGANVLTF
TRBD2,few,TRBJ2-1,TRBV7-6,TGTGCCAGCAGCCCCCGGCGGGGGGGGCTTGGGAATGAGCAGTTCTTC,CASSPRRGGLGNEQFF
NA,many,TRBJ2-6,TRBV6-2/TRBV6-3,TGTGCCAGCAGTTACCCTAGCTATGTGATCGCGCGAGGGGCCAACGTCCTGACTTTC,CASSYPSYVIARGANVLTF